This T cell receptor beta chain was recorded in a study of blood T cells in healthy people across ages (dated by TCRdb to the mid-2010s). General notes on the study: In model experiments, template switching captured roughly one uniquely barcoded TCR beta cDNA molecule for every two T cells. The study measured age-related changes in TCR beta repertoire diversity using deep sequencing normalized with unique cDNA molecular identifiers. The donors were divided into four age groups: young (average roughly 17 years), middle-aged (approximately 39), aged (about 62) and long-lived (roughly 82). Using the same blood draw, the study looked at two additional independent replicas of 1 million unique cDNA reads for two donors, one aged 18 to 29 and the other aged 80 or older. Paper-wide results and their limitations: Observed TCR beta diversity per million T cells fell roughly linearly with age, and a significant reduction was already apparent by age approximately 41. The percentage of naive T cells measured by flow cytometry correlated strongly with observed TCR beta diversity. Conclusive comparison of naive and antigen-experienced compartments was prevented by the profiling of bulk unsorted PBMCs. Estimates of total diversity based on one million sequenced T cells were regarded as lower bounds and as underestimates. Because the CMV infection status of the donors was unknown, age-related changes in expanded clonotypes may potentially have been confounded. Compared with the aged group, more naive CD4+ T cells, fewer expanded clones and increased TCR diversity were shown by the long-lived group, suggesting age selection.

In regard to this clonotype: Its antigen specificity is not known. The input lacks base qualities; no much larger clone sits a single base away.

The roughly 39 donors, aged 6 to 90 years, were systemically healthy Caucasian individuals from Russia. Each donor gave approximately 9.4 milliliters of peripheral blood, drawn into EDTA-treated Vacutainer tubes. Ficoll-Paque density-gradient centrifugation was used to isolate PBMCs, with at least 6.5 million per sample. Trizol reagent was used to extract total RNA from PBMCs, with at least 6 micrograms per sample. Naive CD45RAhigh/CD27high T cell percentages were measured by flow cytometry on a PBMC aliquot from every donor. Spanning cysteine to phenylalanine, the CDR3 consists of 17 amino acids. Just CDR3 DNA is preserved here, 51 bases in frame from base 1. The germline V gene yields SGHDT for CDR1 and YYEEEE for CDR2. The germline V end is reduced by 3 bases and the J end by 7 bases; junction bases left unmatched: 12. The library relied on 5' RACE. The sequencer listed for this sample is Illumina HiSeq 2500. A second roughly 6 to 11 cycle PCR used a sample-barcoded 5' primer and a J-beta primer mix. Each TCR beta cDNA molecule received a unique molecular identifier from a template-switch 5' adaptor carrying 12 random nucleotides. At least 2.5 million CDR3-containing paired-end reads were obtained from each sample. All of the RNA was converted into first-strand cDNA using the Mint cDNA synthesis kit, with a TRBC-specific oligonucleotide serving as the primer. All cDNA was treated with uracil-DNA glycosylase and then went through a first 18-cycle PCR with the universal primers M1SS and BC2_uni_R. The paper's processing steps were these. Each sample was normalized by randomly selecting 1 million high-quality reads, each carrying a distinct molecular identifier. Reads sharing molecular identifiers were discarded rather than binned into consensus sequences. CDR3 identification, clonotype clustering and error correction used MiTCR with a Q25 quality threshold and the strictest error-elimination algorithm. A nonparametric unseen species model using Euler transformation provided a lower-bound estimate of total TCR beta diversity. TCRdb passed the public sequencing reads through fastp at Q25 and MiXCR, retaining productive beta sequences. Rows merge per CDR3 protein into single entries with the most common DNA and genes. What appears here as the V and J calls and clone size reflects TCRdb's work, not the paper's. In this sample the table shows about 510,000 distinct CDR3 sequences, roughly a quarter of which occur a single time. The ten largest make up 3% to 4% of the sample.

This sample also belongs to another study, concerning T cells of mothers and their children. As the second study states: Nine systemically healthy Caucasian individuals, comprising three mothers and their six children, were included as donors. cDNA synthesis consumed the entire amount of extracted RNA, loaded at approximately 1.6 ug RNA in each 15 ul reaction. In the second PCR, the M1S primer introduced both the sample barcodes and 2-4 random nucleotides. More than 9 million TCR beta CDR3 reads were obtained from each mother, and some 3.3 million reads were obtained from each child. Thymic selection shapes the output of TCR recombination in a similar way in related and unrelated pairs, and inherited differences have a minor effect. Related mother-child pairs always showed normalized repertoire overlap that was slightly higher than in unrelated mother-child pairs, though the difference was never significant. Persistent microchimeric T cell clones were not detected, at a sensitivity of about 99 clones per million clonotypes. To look for features that set related mother-child pairs apart from unrelated individuals, the researchers ran deep NGS to compare the TCR beta repertoires of mothers and children. On average, the children were about 10 +/- 4 years old, while the mothers were roughly 36 +/- 4 years old. Libraries were sequenced on Illumina HiSeq 2000 with 100+100 nt paired-end reads after adapter ligation with NEBNext reagents. To prevent cross-contamination, the mother and child libraries were prepared one month apart and sequenced in separate runs. For each donor, somewhere between about 450,000 and 2,000,000 distinct TCR beta clonotypes were identified. Naive TCR beta clonotypes were estimated from low-frequency clonotypes matched to each donor's FACS-determined naive share, without sorting.

The clonotype was recovered from a boy younger than 10 in good health. The V and J genes are TRBV5-6 and TRBJ2-1; 11 central bases correspond to TRBD2. The sequenced material came from blood. The sequenced DNA: TGTGCCAGCAGCTCTCCGACTAGCGGGAAGGCGGGGAATGAGCAGTTCTTC. The resulting protein is CASSSPTSGKAGNEQFF.